The T cell receptor (beta chain) under discussion was sequenced for a study of T cell responses to AZD1222 COVID-19 vaccine. CDR3 size: 13 residues. V dropped 3 bases and J dropped 11 bases, with 16 bases sitting between them. Per the germline V gene, CDR1 is KGHSH and CDR2 is LQKENI. The repertoire was sequenced with immunoSEQ multiplex PCR; TCRdb's copy has only in-frame clones and lacks some. The sample shows 140,000 to 150,000 clones, around 90% of them seen only once. The specimen was peripheral blood, collected on day 0 of AZD1222 vaccination. The chain carries TRBV18 and TRBJ1-1; unclear D gene. This TCR was recovered from an adult in good health. The CDR3 nucleotides read TGTGCCAGCTCACCGGCTGCGGATGTCGGGGCTTTCTTT. Protein: CASSPAADVGAFF.